This passage covers 9 T cell receptor beta chains from one sample sequenced in a study of cytomegalovirus exposure and HLA in healthy donors. In the PCR, 60 Vbeta and 13 Jbeta primers were used. Assay: immunoSEQ multiplex PCR; the TCRdb copy retains only in-frame clones and omits some. Found here are about 120,000 clones, 81% of them singletons; the top ten hold about 1.8%. Source material: PBMCs. All receptors come from a middle-aged man in good health and CMV-seronegative.

This rearrangement joins TRBV18 to TRBJ1-1; TRBD1 is a possible D gene (5 bases). This CDR3 spans 15 amino acids. The V and J ends lost 3 bases and 2 bases respectively, with 13 bases between them. CDR1 KGHSH and CDR2 LQKENI come from the germline V gene. CDR3 sequence reads: CASSPSGGPNTEAFF. The CDR3 bases are TGTGCCAGCTCACCTTCGGGGGGACCTAACACTGAAGCTTTCTTT.

This chain connects TRBV30 to TRBJ2-7; D may be TRBD1 (6 bases). Deletions cut 4 bases from V and 4 bases from J, with 20 bases between. CDR1 GTSNPN and CDR2 SVGIG come from the germline V gene (reference sequence). The CDR3 extends over 15 amino acids. CDR3 DNA: TGTGCCTGGAAGAGTCATCGGGGAAGGGGGTACGAGCAGTACTTC. It yields the protein CAWKSHRGRGYEQYF.

This clone was seen more than once but under ten times. The genes are TRBV6-6 and TRBJ1-2, with 7 bases matching TRBD1. V lost 5 bases and J lost 4; bases outside the gene matches: 4. Germline V gene lookup returns CDR1 MNHNY and CDR2 SVGAGI (reference sequence). CDR3 length equals 13 residues. The CDR3 reads CASSGDRAYGYTF. The CDR3 nucleotides are TGTGCCAGCAGTGGTGACAGGGCCTATGGCTACACCTTC.

This chain joins TRBV27 and TRBJ2-3; D gene ambiguous. Germline CDR1 MNHEY, CDR2 SMNVEV (reference sequence). The ends were cut back, 3 bases at V and 0 bases at J, with 4 bases in the middle. The CDR3 is made up of 13 amino acids. The DNA for the CDR3 is TGTGCCAGCAGTTTCCTTAGCACAGATACGCAGTATTTT. Encoded protein: CASSFLSTDTQYF.

The rearrangement links TRBV7-8 to TRBJ1-5, with TRBD1 matching 7 bases. CDR3 length: 15 residues. V dropped 5 bases and J dropped 3; count of bases not matched to a gene: 7. CDR1 and CDR2 from the germline V gene are SGHVS and FQNEAQ. The CDR3 coding sequence is TGTGCCAGCAGCGTCGAGACAGGGCTCAATCAGCCCCAGCATTTT. Protein: CASSVETGLNQPQHF.

There are a few counts of this clone. At one end the junction does not follow the germline gene, possibly because of a read error. This chain joins TRBV7-9 and TRBJ2-3; 9 nucleotides agree with TRBD1. The CDR3 has 16 residues. Germline CDR1 SEHNR, CDR2 FQNEAQ (reference sequence). The CDR3: CSSSSEQGANVDTQYF. The CDR3, as DNA: TGTTCCAGCAGCTCAGAACAGGGGGCGAATGTGGATACGCAGTATTTT. Variable domain in full (rest from reference TRBV7-9 and TRBJ2-3): DTGVSQNPRHKITKRGQNVTFRCDPISEHNRLYWYRQTLGQGPEFLTYFQNEAQLEKSRLLSDRFSAERPKGSFSTLEIQRTEQGDSAMYLCSSSSEQGANVDTQYFGPGTRLTVL.

The chain employs TRBV4-3 and TRBJ1-2; 9 nucleotides line up with TRBD1. The CDR3 is 14 residues long. The V gene's germline CDR1 is LGHNA and CDR2 YSLEER. V was clipped by 3 bases and J by 4 bases; unmatched bases: 3. DNA for the CDR3: TGCGCCAGCAGCCAGGACAGGGGAAGCTATGGCTACACCTTC. Protein sequence: CASSQDRGSYGYTF.

The chain joins TRBV4-1 to TRBJ2-4, with 9 bases that match TRBD2. CDR3 length: 17 residues. Germline loops: CDR1 MGHRA, CDR2 YSYEKL. Trimming cost V 0 bases and J 7 bases; bases outside gene matches: 10. In DNA form, the CDR3 reads TGCGCCAGCAGCCAAGATAACGGCGGGAGGGGTATCAACATTCAGTACTTC. Its protein product is CASSQDNGGRGINIQYF.

The chain carries TRBV5-1 and TRBJ1-1, with 11 nucleotides matching TRBD1. Trimming cost V 4 bases and J 4 bases; bases outside gene matches: 6. CDR3 length equals 15 residues. The germline CDR1 and CDR2 sequences are SGHRS and YFSETQ. The CDR3 reads CASSQGGTGGTEAFF. CDR3 nucleotide sequence: TGCGCCAGCAGCCAAGGTGGGACAGGGGGCACTGAAGCTTTCTTT.